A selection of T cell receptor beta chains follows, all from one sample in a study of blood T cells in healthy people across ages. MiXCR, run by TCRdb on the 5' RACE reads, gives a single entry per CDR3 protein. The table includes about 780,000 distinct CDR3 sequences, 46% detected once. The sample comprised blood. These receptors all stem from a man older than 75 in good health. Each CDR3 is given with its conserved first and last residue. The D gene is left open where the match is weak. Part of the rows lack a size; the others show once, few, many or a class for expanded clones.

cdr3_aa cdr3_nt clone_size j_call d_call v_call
CASSRPGLAGRYSYEQYF TGTGCCAGCAGCCGACCGGGACTAGCGGGACGATACTCCTACGAGCAGTACTTC . TRBJ2-7 TRBD2 TRBV3-1
CASSVGLAYEQYF TGTGCCAGCAGCGTGGGACTAGCCTACGAGCAGTACTTC many TRBJ2-7 TRBD2 TRBV7-2
CASSPRADRETQYF TGCGCCAGCAGCCCGAGAGCGGACCGGGAGACCCAGTACTTC few TRBJ2-5 . TRBV7-8
CASSLEIPGGFF TGTGCCAGCAGCTTAGAAATACCCGGGGGGTTCTTC . TRBJ2-1 . TRBV11-2
CASSQEGLAGNEQFF TGCGCCAGCAGCCAAGAGGGACTAGCGGGGAATGAGCAGTTCTTC . TRBJ2-1 TRBD2 TRBV4-3
CASSPRGGGVDEQFF TGTGCCAGCTCACCCCGCGGCGGGGGGGTGGATGAGCAGTTCTTC . TRBJ2-1 TRBD2 TRBV18
CSARTGAGNTIYF TGCAGTGCTCGGACAGGGGCGGGAAACACCATATATTTT . TRBJ1-3 TRBD1 TRBV20-1
CSVTLPPGNTEAFF TGCAGCGTTACCCTTCCCCCGGGAAACACTGAAGCTTTCTTT . TRBJ1-1 . TRBV29-1
CASSLSTAGGPAADTQYF TGTGCCAGCAGTTTATCGACCGCGGGAGGGCCAGCGGCAGATACGCAGTATTTT many TRBJ2-3 TRBD2 TRBV12-3/TRBV12-4
CASSVQERSPLHF TGTGCCAGCAGCGTGCAGGAGCGGTCACCCCTCCACTTT few TRBJ1-6 . TRBV9
CASSFSYETGYTF TGTGCCAGCAGTTTCTCCTACGAGACGGGCTACACCTTC . TRBJ1-2 . TRBV27
CASSLSSGRLDEQFF TGTGCCAGCAGCTTGTCCAGCGGGAGGCTCGATGAGCAGTTCTTC few TRBJ2-1 TRBD2 TRBV5-6
CASSVGQGPQETQYF TGTGCCAGCAGCGTAGGTCAGGGGCCCCAAGAGACCCAGTACTTC . TRBJ2-5 . TRBV9
CASSSQGSGYGYTF TGTGCCAGCAGTTCACAGGGTTCTGGCTATGGCTACACCTTC . TRBJ1-2 . TRBV12-3/TRBV12-4
CASSPGPAGGPTDTQYF TGCGCCAGCAGCCCCGGCCCAGCGGGAGGGCCGACAGATACGCAGTATTTT few TRBJ2-3 TRBD2 TRBV5-1
CASSPGPPEGTEAFF TGCGCCAGCAGCCCCGGACCCCCGGAGGGGACTGAAGCTTTCTTT . TRBJ1-1 . TRBV5-1
CASSVGGGTYGYTF TGTGCCAGCAGCGTAGGCGGGGGAACCTATGGCTACACCTTC . TRBJ1-2 . TRBV9
CASSHAGTSSANEQYF TGTGCCAGCAGCCATGCCGGGACATCCTCTGCGAATGAGCAGTACTTC few TRBJ2-5 . TRBV4-2
CASSQDMSYGYTF TGTGCCAGCAGCCAAGATATGTCCTATGGCTACACCTTC few TRBJ1-2 . TRBV4-2
CASSGTSGGSSYNEQFF TGTGCCAGCAGTGGGACTAGCGGGGGGAGCTCCTACAATGAGCAGTTCTTC . TRBJ2-1 TRBD2 TRBV6-2/TRBV6-3
CASSLAGAPEQYF TGTGCCAGCAGCCTAGCGGGAGCCCCCGAGCAGTACTTC . TRBJ2-7 TRBD2 TRBV6-2/TRBV6-3
CASKNGGPGKLFF TGTGCCAGCAAGAATGGGGGACCGGGAAAACTGTTTTTT few TRBJ1-4 . TRBV28
CSARVWAVHNEQFF TGCAGTGCTAGAGTATGGGCGGTACACAATGAGCAGTTCTTC . TRBJ2-1 . TRBV20-1
CASSHIGLAGDYEQYF TGTGCCAGCAGCCACATTGGACTAGCGGGAGACTACGAGCAGTACTTC . TRBJ2-7 TRBD2 TRBV28
CASSLVGRREQYF TGTGCCAGCAGTTTGGTAGGGCGTAGGGAGCAGTACTTC . TRBJ2-7 . TRBV28